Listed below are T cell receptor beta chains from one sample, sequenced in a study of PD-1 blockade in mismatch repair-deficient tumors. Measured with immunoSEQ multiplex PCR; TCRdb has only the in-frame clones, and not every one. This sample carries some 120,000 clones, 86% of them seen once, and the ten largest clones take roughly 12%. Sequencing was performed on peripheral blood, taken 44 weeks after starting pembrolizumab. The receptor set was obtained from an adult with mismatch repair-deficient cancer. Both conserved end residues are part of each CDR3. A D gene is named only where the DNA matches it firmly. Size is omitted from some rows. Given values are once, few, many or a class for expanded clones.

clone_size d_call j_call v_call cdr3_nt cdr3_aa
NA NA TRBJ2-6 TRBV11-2 TGTGCCAGCAGCTTCTTGGGGGGGCCTGGGGCCAACGTCCTGACTTTC CASSFLGGPGANVLTF
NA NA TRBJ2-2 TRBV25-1 TGTGCCAGCAGTGAATACAGGGACACCGGGGAGCTGTTTTTT CASSEYRDTGELFF
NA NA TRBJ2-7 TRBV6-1 TGTGCCAGCTCCCATAGGCGGGACACCTTCTACGAGCAGTACTTC CASSHRRDTFYEQYF
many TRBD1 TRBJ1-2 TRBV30 TGTGCCTGGATTGCGCCGGGACAGGGGTATCGTGGCTACACCTTC CAWIAPGQGYRGYTF
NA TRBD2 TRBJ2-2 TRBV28 TGTGCCAGCAGAAATAGCGGGAGGGCCAACACCGGGGAGCTGTTTTTT CASRNSGRANTGELFF
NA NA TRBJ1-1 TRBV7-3 TGTGCCAGCAGCTTAGAAGGGGCTGAAGCTTTCTTT CASSLEGAEAFF
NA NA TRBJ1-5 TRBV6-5 TGTGCCAGCAGTTCCCAGGGGCTCAATCAGCCCCAGCATTTT CASSSQGLNQPQHF
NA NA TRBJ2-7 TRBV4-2 TGTGCCAGCAGCCAAGGGGTGGGGAACGAGCAGTACTTC CASSQGVGNEQYF
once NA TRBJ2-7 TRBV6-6 TGTGCCAGCAGTTACGCCCCCACTAGGGCTTACGAGCAGTACTTC CASSYAPTRAYEQYF
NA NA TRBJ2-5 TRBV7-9 TGTGCCAGCAGCCCCCCCCGGGGAGTCCAAGAGACCCAGTACTTC CASSPPRGVQETQYF
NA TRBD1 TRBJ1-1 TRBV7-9 TGTGCCAGCAGCCTACACAGGGGGCGCCGGACTGAAGCTTTCTTT CASSLHRGRRTEAFF
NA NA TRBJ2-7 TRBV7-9 TGTGCCAGCAGCTCGGTCAGCTCCTACGAGCAGTACTTC CASSSVSSYEQYF
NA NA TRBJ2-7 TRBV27 TGTGCCAGCAGTTTATCGAGGGATTACGAGCAGTACTTC CASSLSRDYEQYF
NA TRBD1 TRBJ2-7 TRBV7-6 TGTGCCAGCAGCCTTGGACAGGGGTCCTCCTACGAGCAGTACTTC CASSLGQGSSYEQYF
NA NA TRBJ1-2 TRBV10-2 TGCGCCAGCAGTGAAGTCAGGGTCTATGGCTACACCTTC CASSEVRVYGYTF
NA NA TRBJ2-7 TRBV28 TGTGCCAGCAGTTTATCCACGATACAGCAGTACTTC CASSLSTIQQYF
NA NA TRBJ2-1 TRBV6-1 TGTGCCAGCAGTGAAGGTCTTCGGGGTGGCAATGAGCAGTTCTTC CASSEGLRGGNEQFF
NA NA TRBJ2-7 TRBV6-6 TGTGCCAGCGCCCGAGGGGGCGAGCAGTACTTC CASARGGEQYF
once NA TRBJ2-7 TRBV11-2 TGTGCCAGCAGCTTAGTCGCGACCGAGCAGTACTTC CASSLVATEQYF
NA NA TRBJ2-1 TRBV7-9 TGTGCCAGCAGCTCATGGGGGTTGGTCCACAATGAGCAGTTCTTC CASSSWGLVHNEQFF